These 3 T cell receptor delta chains came from one sample sequenced in a study of gamma-delta T cells after stem cell transplantation. TCRdb reanalysed the RT-PCR reads via CATT. The sample shows 9,000 to 13,000 delta-chain clones, 1% to 1.5% of them seen only once. The sample taken for sequencing was gamma-delta T cells. These receptors were collected from a human donor. It is not recorded whose cells these are; they may come from a transplant donor.

This clone has a count of ten or more. This rearrangement joins TRDV2 to TRDJ1; 10 nucleotides match TRDD3. This CDR3 is 19 amino acids long. The ends lost 0 bases at V and 1 base at J; junction bases unmatched: 13. Germline CDR1 GEAIGNYY, CDR2 EKD. CDR3: CACDTYFTGGSRSTDKLIF. CDR3 bases: TGTGCCTGTGACACCTACTTTACTGGGGGATCGAGGAGCACCGATAAACTCATCTTT.

This clone was seen more than once but under ten times. A single base is all that separates this from a far larger clone, so a read error is likely. Other DNA sequences of this sample code for an identical CDR3. This chain joins TRDV2 and TRDJ1; 11 bases line up with TRDD3. In germline, CDR1 is GEAIGNYY, CDR2 EKD. The CDR3 covers 16 residues. V lost 0 bases and J lost 2; bases outside the gene matches: 4. The CDR3 DNA reads as TGTGCCTGTGACACCCTGGGGGATACTGGGACCGATAAACTCATCTTT. Its protein is CACDTLGDTGTDKLIF.

The CDR3 region is CACDPVLGDEYTDKLIF. The CDR3 region has the DNA TGTGCCTGTGACCCAGTACTGGGGGACGAGTACACCGATAAACTCATCTTT. This chain links TRDV2 with TRDJ1, with 9 bases matching TRDD3. V shed 3 bases, J shed 0 bases, and the junction held 10 bases outside the gene matches. Germline assignment: CDR1 GEAIGNYY and CDR2 EKD. The CDR3 covers 17 residues.